Each of the 29 T cell receptor beta chains below was sequenced from the same sample in a study of CD8 T cells in ankylosing spondylitis. A single record per CDR3 protein comes from TCRdb applying MiXCR to the 5' RACE reads. The sample consists of approximately 35,000 distinct CDR3 sequences, roughly 11% of them appearing once. Sequenced material: synovial fluid, either unsorted or a sorted T cell fraction (not recorded which). These receptors were collected from a male donor with ankylosing spondylitis.

Ten or more counts support this clonotype. The V and J genes are TRBV7-2 and TRBJ2-7, with TRBD1 identical over 7 bases. This CDR3 is 14 amino acids long. CDR1 and CDR2 from the germline V gene are SGHTA and FQGNSA. Trimming took 5 bases from V and 2 from J; bases not matched to a gene: 6. The CDR3 DNA reads as TGTGCCAGCAGCCCAACCGGGACAGCCTACGAGCAGTACTTC. As protein: CASSPTGTAYEQYF.

There are a few counts of this clonotype. CDR3 nucleotide sequence: TGTGCCAGCAGTTACTTAGACAGGGTCGGGACCCAGTACTTC. Amino acid sequence: CASSYLDRVGTQYF. The gene calls are TRBV6-5 and TRBJ2-5, with TRBD1 matching over 7 bases. The CDR3 runs 14 residues. Trimming at V came to 1 base and at J to 7 bases, leaving 6 bases not matched to a gene. Germline CDR1 is MNHEY and CDR2 is SVGAGI.

This clonotype has just a few counts. This chain connects TRBV12-3 or TRBV12-4 to TRBJ2-2; D is perhaps TRBD1 (6 bases). CDR3 length equals 14 residues. Trimming stripped 6 bases from V and 4 bases from J, with 12 bases between. Here the CDR3 reads CASRRTESTGELFF. The CDR3 region has the DNA TGTGCCAGCAGACGGACAGAGAGCACCGGGGAGCTGTTTTTT.

This clonotype was counted a few times. The genes are TRBV14 and TRBJ2-1; the D is unclear. The germline gives CDR1 SGHDN, CDR2 FVKESK. The CDR3 runs 15 residues. V was clipped by 4 bases and J by 0 bases, with 10 bases between them. Here the CDR3 reads CASSLRASSYNEQFF. For the CDR3, the DNA is TGTGCCAGCAGCCTTCGGGCGAGCTCCTACAATGAGCAGTTCTTC.

The rearrangement joins TRBV7-2 to TRBJ2-7; 9 bases are a match to TRBD2. J lost 4 bases, V lost 2 bases, and 12 bases had no gene match. The CDR3 has 17 residues. Germline CDR1 SGHTA, CDR2 FQGNSA. CDR3 sequence (DNA): TGTGCCAGCAGCTTAAGAGCTCTTCGAGCGGGAGGTTACGAGCAGTACTTC. It specifies CASSLRALRAGGYEQYF.

This clonotype was detected many times. The chain uses TRBV15 and TRBJ2-4, with D possibly being TRBD1 (6 bases). Germline values: CDR1 LNHNV, CDR2 YYDKDF (reference sequence). Trimming took 0 bases from V and 3 from J, leaving 6 bases between them. There are 14 residues in the CDR3. The CDR3 coding sequence is TGTGCCACCAGCAGAGACAGGGGCAAAAACATTCAGTACTTC. Protein sequence: CATSRDRGKNIQYF.

This clonotype ranks as medium-sized. The chain is built from TRBV11-2 and TRBJ1-1; 11 positions match TRBD1. The CDR3 sequence is 17 residues long. Trimming took 2 bases from V and 4 from J; bases not matched to a gene: 9. Germline assignment: CDR1 SGHAT and CDR2 FQNNGV. In DNA form, the CDR3 reads TGTGCCAGCAGCTTACTCTACCCCGGGACAGGGGGCACTGAAGCTTTCTTT. This sequence encodes CASSLLYPGTGGTEAFF.

This clonotype was seen repeatedly, ten times or more. CDR3 loop: CASSLGVAGVRHNEQFF. The DNA of the CDR3 is TGTGCCAGCAGCTTAGGTGTTGCAGGGGTTAGGCACAATGAGCAGTTCTTC. The chain is built from TRBV11-2 and TRBJ2-1, with D possibly TRBD1 on 6 matching bases. CDR1 SGHAT and CDR2 FQNNGV come from the germline V gene. CDR3 length equals 17 residues. Between the trimmed V and J ends, which lost 1 base and 5 bases, there was a span of 18 bases.

This clonotype was recorded a few times. The V gene is TRBV6-4, the J gene TRBJ2-7, with TRBD2 matching 8 bases. Trimming took 7 bases from V and 4 from J; bases not matched to a gene: 6. Germline values: CDR1 MRHNA, CDR2 SNTAGT. The CDR3 has 13 amino acids. For the CDR3, the DNA is TGTGCCAGCATCGGACTAGCAGCTTACGAGCAGTACTTC. Its translation: CASIGLAAYEQYF.

This clonotype was detected a few times. This chain joins TRBV20-1 and TRBJ2-7; no clear D. Trimming shortened V by 3 bases and J by 0 bases, and 9 bases separated the two germline ends. The CDR3 is 13 amino acids. CDR1 and CDR2 from the germline V gene are DFQATT and SNEGSKA (reference sequence). In DNA, the CDR3 is TGCAGTGCTAGGGACCGATTCTCCTACGAGCAGTACTTC. Translating gives CSARDRFSYEQYF.

The chain has TRBV5-6 and TRBJ2-2; a weak D match, TRBD1 (6 bases). V lost 4 bases to trimming and J lost 8 bases, with 12 bases between them. The CDR3 extends over 13 amino acids. Per the germline V gene, CDR1 is SGHDT and CDR2 is YYEEEE. DNA of the CDR3: TGTGCCAGCAGCACCAACAGGGTGGGGGAGCTGTTTTTT. Translated, it gives CASSTNRVGELFF.

There are many counts of this clonotype. Relative to the germline gene, one junction end is altered; a read error may explain this. The chain employs TRBV12-3 or TRBV12-4 and TRBJ1-6; D is unresolved. The CDR3 is 12 amino acids. The DNA of the CDR3 is TGTGCCAGCGCTATCAACCAGGCGCTTCTGACTTTT. This translates into CASAINQALLTF.

CDR3 bases: TGTGCCAGCAGCGGGACAGGGGGCGACTATGGCTACACCTTC. It yields the protein CASSGTGGDYGYTF. The chain carries TRBV28 and TRBJ1-2; 12 bases fit TRBD1. Germline loops: CDR1 MDHEN, CDR2 SYDVKM. The CDR3 is made up of 14 amino acids. V shed 6 bases and J 3 bases; nucleotides not matched to a gene: 2.

This clonotype showed up many times. The chain uses TRBV5-1 and TRBJ2-1, with 13 bases that match TRBD2. Trimming cost V 4 bases and J 6 bases; bases outside gene matches: 7. Germline lookup yields CDR1 SGHRS and CDR2 YFSETQ. The CDR3 length is 16 residues. The CDR3 here is CASSPDTSGRANEQFF. The CDR3 region has the DNA TGCGCCAGCAGCCCGGACACTAGCGGGAGGGCCAATGAGCAGTTCTTC.

This sequence joins TRBV25-1 and TRBJ2-7; 7 positions agree with TRBD2. Germline CDR1 MGHDK, CDR2 SYGVNS. This CDR3 spans 13 amino acids. V gave up 8 bases and J gave up 5 bases; unmatched junction bases: 9. The DNA for the CDR3 is TGTGCCAGCGCCATCCAAGGGAGGGACGAGCAGTACTTC. Translating gives CASAIQGRDEQYF.

This rearrangement joins TRBV29-1 to TRBJ2-7; 15 nucleotides agree with TRBD2. V trimming: 6 bases; J trimming: 1 base; junction bases outside the gene matches: 10. The CDR3 runs 17 residues. Germline V CDR1 and CDR2: SQVTM, ANQGSEA. CDR3 in amino acids: CSVQNSGTSGRSYEQYF. CDR3 nucleotides: TGCAGCGTCCAAAACTCCGGGACTAGCGGGAGGTCCTACGAGCAGTACTTC.

The sample holds a few counts of this clonotype. CDR3 in DNA: TGCAGCGTCGACGGGGTGGGGGGAAGAGGAGAGCAGTTCTTC. It specifies CSVDGVGGRGEQFF. J is TRBJ2-1 and V is TRBV29-1, with D possibly matching TRBD2 (6 bases). Germline values: CDR1 SQVTM, CDR2 ANQGSEA. The CDR3 loop spans 14 amino acids. Trimming cost V 6 bases and J 10 bases, with 22 bases left between them.

In this sample, this clonotype turned up a few times. The V gene is TRBV28, the J gene TRBJ1-1; tentative D call: TRBD1 (6 bases). The V end was cut by 1 base, the J end by 2 bases, with 29 bases between. Germline V gives CDR1 MDHEN, CDR2 SYDVKM. The CDR3 is 21 residues long. DNA of the CDR3: TGTGCCAGCAGTTTATTAGTCCGTGTGAGGACAGACCCGACCTTTAACACTGAAGCTTTCTTT. It codes for CASSLLVRVRTDPTFNTEAFF.

The sample holds many counts of this clonotype. This chain uses TRBV7-2 with TRBJ1-1, with a weak D call TRBD1 (5 bases). V was trimmed by 3 bases and J by 3 bases, leaving 14 bases between them. From germline, CDR1 is SGHTA and CDR2 FQGNSA. This CDR3 has 15 residues. DNA for the CDR3: TGTGCCAGCAGCTTTTTGATTCAGGGACACACTGAAGCTTTCTTT. Protein: CASSFLIQGHTEAFF.

This clonotype was seen ten or more times. The chain has TRBV29-1 and TRBJ1-1; maybe TRBD1 (5 bases). V was pared by 6 bases and J by 4 bases, with 18 bases between. This CDR3 is built from 14 residues. Germline-derived CDR1 and CDR2 are SQVTM and ANQGSEA. The CDR3 DNA sequence: TGCAGCGTCGCCCGGGGGGTGATGGGCACTGAAGCTTTCTTT. Its translation is CSVARGVMGTEAFF.

This clonotype was counted ten times or more. The chain joins TRBV10-2 to TRBJ2-1, with D perhaps TRBD2 (6 bases). V was pared by 6 bases and J by 5 bases, with 17 bases between. This CDR3 is built from 15 residues. Germline V lookup: CDR1 WSHSY, CDR2 SAAADI. CDR3 residues: CASSNRDSPNNEQFF. As DNA, the CDR3 is TGCGCCAGCAGCAACCGGGACTCACCGAACAATGAGCAGTTCTTC.

Many counts were recorded for this clonotype. This chain connects TRBV7-9 to TRBJ1-2, with a tentative D call TRBD1 (5 bases). Trimming pared 5 bases from V and 8 bases from J, leaving 18 bases between. CDR3 size: 14 residues. From germline, CDR1 is SEHNR and CDR2 FQNEAQ (reference sequence). The CDR3: CASSPQVVPRGYTF. As DNA, the CDR3 is TGTGCCAGCAGCCCACAGGTGGTACCAAGGGGCTACACCTTC.

V and J are TRBV7-9 and TRBJ2-1, with 8 bases identical to TRBD1. The germline V gene encodes CDR1 SEHNR and CDR2 FQNEAQ (reference sequence). The V and J ends lost 5 bases and 9 bases, in that order; junction bases with no gene match: 9. The CDR3 consists of 14 residues. CDR3 sequence (DNA): TGTGCCAGCAGCCCGAAGACAGGGGACATTGAGCAGTTCTTC. The encoded protein is CASSPKTGDIEQFF.

V gene TRBV28 combines with J gene TRBJ1-1; tentative D call: TRBD1 (5 bases). The CDR3 consists of 15 residues. CDR1 and CDR2 (germline): MDHEN, SYDVKM. The ends were cut back, 0 bases at V and 1 base at J, with 9 bases in the middle. The CDR3 loop is CASSLWGRANTEAFF. DNA for the CDR3: TGTGCCAGCAGTTTATGGGGCAGGGCGAACACTGAAGCTTTCTTT.

J is TRBJ2-7 and V is TRBV7-2; D might be TRBD1 (6 bases). Per the germline V gene, CDR1 is SGHTA and CDR2 is FQGNSA. With 5 bases removed from V and 4 bases from J, the gap between germline ends came to 9 bases. The CDR3 sequence is 12 residues long. The CDR3, as DNA: TGTGCCAGCAGCCAGGGGCAGTACGAGCAGTACTTC. Translated, it gives CASSQGQYEQYF.

This clonotype was observed at least ten times. The CDR3 loop reads CASSYSAGSGGDGYTF. CDR3 DNA: TGTGCCAGCAGTTACTCTGCAGGGTCCGGCGGTGATGGCTACACCTTC. The chain joins TRBV6-5 to TRBJ1-2, with D tentatively TRBD1 (5 bases). Germline assignment: CDR1 MNHEY and CDR2 SVGAGI. There are 16 residues in the CDR3. V was pared by 0 bases and J by 6 bases, with 17 bases between.

V usage is TRBV24-1 and J usage is TRBJ2-2; 7 bases are shared with TRBD1. CDR1 is KGHDR, CDR2 SFDVKD, per germline. This CDR3 comprises 15 residues. Losses at the gene ends were 3 bases for V and 0 bases for J; bases not matched to a gene: 0. CDR3 nucleotide sequence: TGTGCCACCAGTGATGACAGGGCGAACACCGGGGAGCTGTTTTTT. Translation: CATSDDRANTGELFF.

The V call is TRBV5-1, the J call TRBJ2-7; D unclear. The germline V gene has CDR1 SGHRS and CDR2 YFSETQ. The CDR3 has 11 amino acids. Trimming took 6 bases from V and 2 from J, leaving 6 bases between them. CDR3 in DNA: TGCGCCAGCACCATCCCCTACGAGCAGTACTTC. It encodes CASTIPYEQYF.

This clonotype was observed at least ten times. The J gene is TRBJ2-7, the V gene TRBV10-3, with TRBD1 as a possible D gene (6 bases). The CDR3 length is 15 residues. V was trimmed by 4 bases and J by 2 bases, leaving 15 bases between them. CDR1 is ENHRY, CDR2 SYGVKD, per germline. The CDR3 nucleotides read TGTGCCATCAGTGTGGAGCAGGGGCCTCCCTACGAGCAGTACTTC. This translates into CAISVEQGPPYEQYF.